What follows are 23 T cell receptor beta chains derived from one specimen sequenced in a study of blood T cell repertoires in COVID-19. Produced via immunoSEQ multiplex PCR; TCRdb's table is partial and in-frame only. The sample lists 110,000 or so clones; about nine tenths were seen once. Sequencing was performed on peripheral blood. The receptors originated from a woman aged 45-65 years with acute or convalescent COVID-19.

V and J are TRBV28 and TRBJ1-1; 8 nucleotides match TRBD1. V lost 6 bases, J lost 5 bases, and 8 bases stayed unmatched. This CDR3 has 14 residues. Per the germline V gene, CDR1 is MDHEN and CDR2 is SYDVKM. Here the CDR3 DNA reads TGTGCCAGCAGCCCCCAGGGGGCTAAGACTGAAGCTTTCTTT. Its translation is CASSPQGAKTEAFF.

The V and J genes are TRBV4-1 and TRBJ1-1; D gene ambiguous. The CDR3 covers 15 residues. V was pared by 1 base and J by 1 base, with 10 bases between. CDR1 and CDR2 (germline): MGHRA, YSYEKL. The CDR3 loop is CASSQVRPRNTEAFF. DNA for the CDR3: TGCGCCAGCAGCCAAGTGAGACCTAGGAACACTGAAGCTTTCTTT.

The CDR3 DNA sequence: TGTGCCAGCAGCTTAGGTTCCCCGGGGGGAGATACGCAGTATTTT. Its translation is CASSLGSPGGDTQYF. This chain uses TRBV7-2 with TRBJ2-3, with 7 bases that match TRBD2. CDR1 and CDR2 from the germline V gene are SGHTA and FQGNSA. The CDR3 loop spans 15 amino acids. The V gene end was trimmed by 1 base and the J gene end by 5 bases; junction bases not matched to a gene: 6.

The chain links TRBV28 to TRBJ1-2, with D tentatively TRBD1 (6 bases). From germline, CDR1 is MDHEN and CDR2 SYDVKM. The CDR3 sequence is 15 residues long. Trimming removed 4 bases at V and 3 bases at J, with 15 bases between. The CDR3 protein is CASSSPIRGDYGYTF. DNA of the CDR3: TGTGCCAGCAGTTCCCCCATCAGGGGAGACTATGGCTACACCTTC.

The chain uses TRBV11-2 and TRBJ1-4; D ambiguous. Germline CDR1 SGHAT, CDR2 FQNNGV. The CDR3 covers 16 residues. The V end was cut by 0 bases, the J end by 5 bases, with 13 bases between. The CDR3 spells CASSLEFRGGNEKLFF. In DNA form, the CDR3 reads TGTGCCAGCAGCTTAGAGTTTAGAGGTGGGAATGAAAAACTGTTTTTT.

This clone was recorded only once. The chain is built from TRBV27 and TRBJ2-3; the D gene is possibly TRBD2 (5 bases). This CDR3 has 15 residues. The V end lost 2 bases, the J end lost 2 bases, and 11 bases lay between the germline ends. In germline, CDR1 is MNHEY, CDR2 SMNVEV (reference sequence). Written as DNA, the CDR3 is TGTGCCAGCAGTTTAACCCGAGGGCCCACAGATACGCAGTATTTT. It yields the protein CASSLTRGPTDTQYF.

The chain is built from TRBV13 and TRBJ1-3; D not certain. The CDR3 has 14 residues. V was clipped by 1 base and J by 0 bases, with 4 bases between them. CDR1 is PRHDT and CDR2 is FYEKMQ in the germline V gene (reference sequence). The CDR3 is CASSLASSGNTIYF. CDR3 nucleotide sequence: TGTGCCAGCAGCTTAGCGAGCTCTGGAAACACCATATATTTT.

The chain links TRBV28 to TRBJ2-7, with D possibly matching TRBD1 (6 bases). In germline, CDR1 is MDHEN, CDR2 SYDVKM. The CDR3 sequence is 16 residues long. V gave up 6 bases and J gave up 4 bases, with 22 bases separating them. The CDR3 region has the DNA TGTGCCAGCAGCTCTAACAGGGAAGGAGGAATATACGAGCAGTACTTC. This translates into CASSSNREGGIYEQYF.

The rearrangement links TRBV4-3 to TRBJ1-2, with TRBD1 as a possible D gene (5 bases). With 1 base removed from V and 5 bases from J, the gap between germline ends came to 8 bases. The CDR3 contains 13 residues. The germline V gene encodes CDR1 LGHNA and CDR2 YSLEER. CDR3 DNA: TGCGCCAGCAGCCAAGGGAGGGGTTATGGCTACACCTTC. It is translated as CASSQGRGYGYTF.

The gene calls are TRBV12-5 and TRBJ1-1; weak D call: TRBD1 (5 bases). The germline CDR1 and CDR2 sequences are LGHNT and FRNRAP. V lost 0 bases and J 1 base, leaving 9 bases between the germline ends. CDR3 length: 15 amino acids. The CDR3 here is CASGLVLGGNTEAFF. In DNA form, the CDR3 reads TGTGCTAGTGGTTTGGTACTGGGGGGGAACACTGAAGCTTTCTTT.

The V call is TRBV7-9, the J call TRBJ1-2, with TRBD1 matching over 7 bases. Germline V CDR1 and CDR2: SEHNR, FQNEAQ (reference sequence). V was clipped by 2 bases and J by 4 bases; unmatched bases: 13. The CDR3 is 17 amino acids. The CDR3 spells CASSLKVETGDIYGYTF. CDR3 in DNA: TGTGCCAGCAGCTTAAAGGTGGAAACAGGGGATATCTATGGCTACACCTTC.

The CDR3 sequence is CASSVEIGRAMVNEQFF. The CDR3 DNA reads TGTGCCAGCAGCGTAGAAATCGGGAGGGCCATGGTGAATGAGCAGTTCTTC. The V gene is TRBV9, the J gene TRBJ2-1; 8 bases match TRBD2. CDR1 SGDLS and CDR2 YYNGEE come from the germline V gene. This CDR3 contains 17 residues. Germline trimming cut 0 bases from V and 7 bases from J; bases unmatched to any gene: 12.

The CDR3 sequence is CASSQDTAGGQSQYF. The CDR3 DNA sequence: TGTGCCAGCAGCCAAGACACGGCAGGGGGCCAGTCGCAGTATTTT. The chain has TRBV14 and TRBJ2-3, with 8 bases that match TRBD1. This CDR3 comprises 15 residues. Germline CDR1 reads SGHDN; CDR2 reads FVKESK. J was trimmed by 10 bases and V by 0 bases; bases with no gene match: 9.

This rearrangement joins TRBV6-5 to TRBJ1-5; no clear D. Germline CDR1 MNHEY, CDR2 SVGAGI. Trimming stripped 4 bases from V and 0 bases from J, with 7 bases between. The CDR3 consists of 14 residues. The DNA for the CDR3 is TGTGCCAGCAGTTGGAGAGATAGCAATCAGCCCCAGCATTTT. Amino acid sequence: CASSWRDSNQPQHF.

This rearrangement joins TRBV9 to TRBJ1-1, with 7 bases fitting TRBD1. The trim removed 5 bases at V and 8 bases at J, leaving 12 bases unmatched. This CDR3 is built from 14 residues. Germline CDR1 SGDLS, CDR2 YYNGEE. The CDR3 here is CASSPLGGREEAFF. The CDR3 DNA follows: TGTGCCAGCAGTCCCCTAGGGGGCCGGGAAGAAGCTTTCTTT.

V gene TRBV3-1 (or the pseudogene TRBV3-2) combines with J gene TRBJ1-2; the match to TRBD1 covers 8 bases. The germline gives CDR1 LGHDT, CDR2 YNNKEL (reference sequence). The CDR3 runs 14 residues. J gave up 5 bases and V 4 bases, and 6 bases lay outside the gene matches. In DNA, the CDR3 is TGTGCCAGCAGCCCTTGGGACAGGCAATATGGCTACACCTTC. Protein: CASSPWDRQYGYTF.

The gene calls are TRBV18 and TRBJ2-5; D may be TRBD1 (6 bases). This CDR3 has 16 residues. Germline assignment: CDR1 KGHSH and CDR2 LQKENI. V was pared by 3 bases and J by 2 bases, with 16 bases between. The CDR3 sequence: CASSPQVSGVQETQYF. The CDR3 nucleotides read TGTGCCAGCTCACCTCAAGTATCAGGGGTTCAAGAGACCCAGTACTTC. Full variable domain (remainder filled in from reference TRBV18 and TRBJ2-5): NAGVMQNPRHLVRRRGQEARLRCSPMKGHSHVYWYRQLPEEGLKFMVYLQKENIIDESGMPKERFSAEFPKEGPSILRIQQVVRGDSAAYFCASSPQVSGVQETQYFGPGTRLLVL.

J is TRBJ2-7 and V is TRBV28, with D perhaps matching TRBD2 (5 bases). Germline V CDR1 and CDR2: MDHEN, SYDVKM. This CDR3 has 15 residues. V lost 7 bases and J lost 5, with 21 bases in between. The CDR3 is CASNARGPLAHEQYF. The CDR3 DNA follows: TGTGCCAGCAACGCTCGGGGTCCTCTAGCCCACGAGCAGTACTTC.

V is TRBV24-1 and J is TRBJ1-1, with D possibly matching TRBD1 (6 bases). Germline assignment: CDR1 KGHDR and CDR2 SFDVKD. V was clipped by 12 bases and J by 6 bases, with 19 bases between them. The CDR3 is 13 residues long. The CDR3, as DNA: TGTGCCTGCTCCTCAGGGGAGTGGGCTGAAGCTTTCTTT. This gives the protein CACSSGEWAEAFF.

CDR3 in amino acids: CASSLVGGDNYGYTF. CDR3 DNA sequence: TGTGCCAGCAGCTTGGTAGGGGGTGATAACTATGGCTACACCTTC. This chain links TRBV5-4 with TRBJ1-2, with D possibly TRBD1 on 6 matching bases. The CDR3 runs 15 residues. V was trimmed by 0 bases and J by 1 base, leaving 10 bases between them. The germline gives CDR1 SGHNT, CDR2 YYREEE (reference sequence).

The chain has TRBV30 and TRBJ1-5, with D perhaps matching TRBD1 (5 bases). This CDR3 is built from 13 residues. The ends were cut back, 5 bases at V and 3 bases at J, with 11 bases in the middle. Germline V gene sequence: CDR1 GTSNPN, CDR2 SVGIG (reference sequence). CDR3 in amino acids: CAWAEGPNQPQHF. The CDR3 DNA reads TGTGCCTGGGCGGAGGGACCCAATCAGCCCCAGCATTTT.

The gene calls are TRBV15 and TRBJ2-7; a possible D gene is TRBD1 (5 bases). Trimming cost V 1 base and J 1 base, with 8 bases left between them. The germline CDR1 and CDR2 sequences are LNHNV and YYDKDF (reference sequence). The CDR3 consists of 14 residues. As DNA, the CDR3 is TGTGCCACCAGCAGAGGCCAGGGTTCCTACGAGCAGTACTTC. This gives the protein CATSRGQGSYEQYF.

V gene TRBV10-3 combines with J gene TRBJ1-5; no firm D call. Trimming cost V 0 bases and J 4 bases, with 10 bases left between them. Germline CDR1 ENHRY, CDR2 SYGVKD. The CDR3 sequence is 15 residues long. The CDR3 loop is CAISESMGRNQPQHF. In DNA form, the CDR3 reads TGTGCCATCAGTGAGTCGATGGGCAGAAATCAGCCCCAGCATTTT.